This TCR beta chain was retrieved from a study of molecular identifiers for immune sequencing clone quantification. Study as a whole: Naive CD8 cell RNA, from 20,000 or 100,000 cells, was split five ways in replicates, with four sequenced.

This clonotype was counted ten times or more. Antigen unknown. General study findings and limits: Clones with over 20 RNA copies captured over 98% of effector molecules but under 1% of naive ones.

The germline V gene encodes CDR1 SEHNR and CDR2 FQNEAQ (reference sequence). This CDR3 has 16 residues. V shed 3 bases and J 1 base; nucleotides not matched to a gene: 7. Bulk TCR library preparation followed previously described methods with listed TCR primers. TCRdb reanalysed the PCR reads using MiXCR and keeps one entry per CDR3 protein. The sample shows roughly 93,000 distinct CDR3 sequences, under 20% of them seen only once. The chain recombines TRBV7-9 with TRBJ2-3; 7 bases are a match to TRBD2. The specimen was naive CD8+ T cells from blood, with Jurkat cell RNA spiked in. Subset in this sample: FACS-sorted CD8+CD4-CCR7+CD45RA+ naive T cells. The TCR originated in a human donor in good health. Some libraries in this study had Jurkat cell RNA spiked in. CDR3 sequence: CASSLREGPRTDTQYF. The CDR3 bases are TGTGCCAGCAGCTTGAGGGAGGGCCCCCGCACAGATACGCAGTATTTT.